These 9 T cell receptor beta chains came from one sample sequenced in a study of T cells in Graves' hyperthyroidism and ophthalmopathy. Amplification yielded TCR beta CDR3 regions, with RNA transcripts as the source. First-round RT-PCR of the TCR CDR3 relied on the HTBI primer set. TCRdb reprocessed the multiplex PCR reads via MiXCR and lists one record per CDR3 protein. The table has around 560,000 distinct CDR3 sequences, 15% to 20% seen once. The sample was blood. The receptors come from a woman between 18 and 29 years old with Graves' hyperthyroidism.

This clonotype was detected many times. The chain joins TRBV7-2 to TRBJ1-4; tentatively, D is TRBD1 (5 bases). From germline, CDR1 is SGHTA and CDR2 FQGNSA. V lost 5 bases and J 5 bases, leaving 15 bases between the germline ends. The CDR3 is 15 residues long. The CDR3 sequence: CASSPEGRLNEKLFF. The CDR3, as DNA: TGTGCCAGCAGCCCGGAGGGACGGTTGAATGAAAAACTGTTTTTT.

In this sample, this clonotype turned up many times. The V and J genes are TRBV20-1 and TRBJ1-2; D is ambiguous. From germline, CDR1 is DFQATT and CDR2 SNEGSKA (reference sequence). Trimming removed 5 bases at V and 4 bases at J, with 11 bases between. This CDR3 comprises 12 residues. The CDR3 loop reads CSAPSGVYGYTF. The DNA of the CDR3 is TGCAGTGCTCCCTCGGGCGTCTATGGCTACACCTTC.

Many counts were recorded for this clonotype. CDR3 sequence reads: CASSLGDVIQPQHF. The CDR3 DNA reads TGTGCCAGCAGTTTGGGGGACGTTATTCAGCCCCAGCATTTT. V gene TRBV7-9 combines with J gene TRBJ1-5, with TRBD1 as a possible D gene (5 bases). Trimming took off 6 bases at V and 6 bases at J, with 15 bases between the two ends. The CDR3 sequence is 14 residues long. Germline CDR1 reads SEHNR; CDR2 reads FQNEAQ (reference sequence).

At least ten counts were recorded for this clonotype. The V call is TRBV7-2, the J call TRBJ2-5, with no clear D. CDR1 SGHTA and CDR2 FQGNSA come from the germline V gene. This CDR3 is built from 13 residues. Trimming cost V 5 bases and J 5 bases, with 12 bases left between them. CDR3 DNA: TGTGCCAGCAGCCTGATGGGGTATGAGACCCAGTACTTC. It specifies CASSLMGYETQYF.

In this sample, this clonotype turned up many times. The J gene is TRBJ1-2, the V gene TRBV6-2 or TRBV6-3; D gene ambiguous. Germline CDR1 is MNHEY and CDR2 is SVGEGT. With 5 bases removed from V and 2 bases from J, the gap between germline ends came to 9 bases. The CDR3 length is 13 residues. The CDR3 nucleotides are TGTGCCAGCAGTCCCGTTCTAAACTATGGCTACACCTTC. Amino acids: CASSPVLNYGYTF.

This clonotype was found a few times. V is TRBV28 and J is TRBJ2-7; D is perhaps TRBD2 (6 bases). Germline assignment: CDR1 MDHEN and CDR2 SYDVKM. This CDR3 is 15 amino acids long. V dropped 7 bases and J dropped 0 bases, with 16 bases sitting between them. The chain's CDR3 is CASIREPRSSYEQYF. The DNA of the CDR3 is TGTGCCAGCATCCGGGAGCCCAGGAGCTCCTACGAGCAGTACTTC.

This clonotype was detected ten times or more. The V gene is TRBV12-3 or TRBV12-4, the J gene TRBJ2-3, with D hard to call. V gave up 7 bases and J gave up 2 bases, with 10 bases separating them. The CDR3 consists of 13 residues. CDR3 region: CASNRRTTDTQYF. The CDR3 coding sequence is TGTGCCAGCAACCGGCGGACCACAGATACGCAGTATTTT.

There are a few counts of this clonotype. V is TRBV29-1 and J is TRBJ1-4; D is unclear. Germline lookup yields CDR1 SQVTM and CDR2 ANQGSEA. Between the trimmed V and J ends, which lost 6 bases and 3 bases, there was a span of 17 bases. CDR3 length: 15 residues. Here the CDR3 DNA reads TGCAGCGTAACAAGGTCGATAGAGGCTAATGAAAAACTGTTTTTT. It specifies CSVTRSIEANEKLFF.

At least ten counts were recorded for this clonotype. This chain uses TRBV6-2 or TRBV6-3 with TRBJ2-1; TRBD2 might be the D (6 bases). V gave up 7 bases and J gave up 1 base, with 14 bases separating them. The CDR3 runs to 15 residues. The germline V gene has CDR1 MNHEY and CDR2 SVGEGT. CDR3 sequence (DNA): TGTGCCAGCATCGGGATGGGAGGTTCCTACAATGAGCAGTTCTTC. Encoded protein: CASIGMGGSYNEQFF.